This T cell receptor beta chain came from a study of blood T cell repertoires in COVID-19. Across the study: T cells, B-cell-depleted T cells, or PBMCs supplied cDNA or gDNA.

Trimming cost V 4 bases and J 7 bases; bases outside gene matches: 3. The length of the CDR3 is 13 residues. Methods used by the authors: The authors estimated nucleated cell counts from reference gene primer amplification. Repertoires were generated with immunoSEQ multiplex PCR, while TCRdb's copy carries only in-frame clones and drops some. V and J calls and clone size are those listed in that table; D and trimming were worked out from the DNA. In the table there are 100,000 to 150,000 clones, more than 75% of which are singletons. This chain links TRBV12-3 or TRBV12-4 with TRBJ1-5; TRBD1 matches 8 bases. The TCR comes from a woman aged 70-85 years with COVID-19, enrolled during active disease. Material: peripheral blood. The CDR3 bases are TGTGCCAGCAGTTCGACAGGGGTCCAGCCCCAGCATTTT. Translating it yields CASSSTGVQPQHF.